This T cell receptor (beta chain) appears in the sequencing data of a study of blood T cell repertoires in COVID-19. The germline gives CDR1 SNHLY, CDR2 FYNNEI. The CDR3 is made up of 15 amino acids. Trimming cost V 8 bases and J 4 bases, with 17 bases left between them. Per the original data handling: From reference gene primer amplification, estimates of nucleated cell counts were derived. The assay was immunoSEQ multiplex PCR, and TCRdb's table has in-frame clones only and misses some. From that table come the V and J calls and clone size; the DNA was used to work out D and trimming. The sample contains about 180,000 clones, around 83% of which appear only once.

V and J are TRBV2 and TRBJ2-2; perhaps TRBD2 as D (6 bases). This TCR was recovered from a woman in her 70s with COVID-19, enrolled during active disease. The sequencing sample was made of peripheral blood. CDR3 bases: TGTGCCAGCCTACGGGACTCCAAATCCACCGGGGAGCTGTTTTTT. As protein: CASLRDSKSTGELFF.